Shown below are 22 T cell receptor beta chains from a single sample sequenced in a study of PD-L1 blockade in urothelial cancer. The method was immunoSEQ multiplex PCR; TCRdb's version includes in-frame clones alone and lacks a portion of them. Of about 130,000 clones in the sample, roughly 83% were seen once. As to time point: peripheral blood 6 weeks after treatment start. Sequencing used PBMCs, obtained around atezolizumab (anti-PD-L1) treatment. Receptors were obtained from a man aged 45-60 years with urothelial cancer.

The chain links TRBV19 to TRBJ1-5; D gene unclear. Germline assignment: CDR1 LNHDA and CDR2 SQIVND (reference sequence). The CDR3 is made up of 14 amino acids. V was pared by 7 bases and J by 4 bases, with 14 bases between. CDR3 sequence (DNA): TGTGCCAGTACACTCGGGGTGACTAATCAGCCCCAGCATTTT. It specifies CASTLGVTNQPQHF.

The rearrangement joins TRBV18 to TRBJ2-5; D might be TRBD2 (5 bases). The CDR3 sequence is 13 residues long. Germline lookup yields CDR1 KGHSH and CDR2 LQKENI. Trimming cost V 4 bases and J 1 base, with 7 bases left between them. The CDR3 DNA sequence: TGTGCCAGCTCACGTGCGGGCCAAGAGACCCAGTACTTC. This encodes CASSRAGQETQYF.

This clone showed up just once. CDR3: CASSHRRSGIDEQYF. CDR3 DNA: TGTGCCAGCAGCCATCGGAGGAGTGGTATCGACGAGCAGTACTTC. V is TRBV7-3 and J is TRBJ2-7; D is possibly TRBD2 (5 bases). The V end lost 5 bases, the J end lost 5 bases, and 19 bases lay between the germline ends. The CDR3 extends over 15 amino acids. CDR1 is SGHTA, CDR2 FQGTGA, per germline.

The chain joins TRBV5-8 to TRBJ1-2, with 7 bases lining up with TRBD1. Germline V gives CDR1 SGHTS, CDR2 YDEGEE. CDR3 length equals 15 residues. J was trimmed by 6 bases and V by 0 bases; bases with no gene match: 8. The CDR3, as DNA: TGTGCCAGCAGCTTGGAAGCGACAGGGTACAATGGCTACACCTTC. This translates into CASSLEATGYNGYTF.

V gene TRBV2 combines with J gene TRBJ1-4, with D tentatively TRBD1 (6 bases). Germline V CDR1 and CDR2: SNHLY, FYNNEI. The ends were cut back, 7 bases at V and 4 bases at J, with 16 bases in the middle. CDR3 size: 15 residues. DNA for the CDR3: TGTGCCAGCACTTCAGGAGGGGGGGTTAATGAAAAACTGTTTTTT. It specifies CASTSGGGVNEKLFF.

The CDR3 DNA reads as TGTGCCAGCAGCCTCGGGACAGGATTTTACACCGGGGAGCTGTTTTTT. Its protein product is CASSLGTGFYTGELFF. J is TRBJ2-2 and V is TRBV7-9, with 8 positions matching TRBD1. Germline V gives CDR1 SEHNR, CDR2 FQNEAQ (reference sequence). The CDR3 consists of 16 residues. J lost 3 bases, V lost 5 bases, and 8 bases had no gene match.

This clone has at least ten counts. This rearrangement joins TRBV28 to TRBJ2-7, with 8 nucleotides matching TRBD1. The CDR3 is made up of 13 amino acids. Germline V gene lookup returns CDR1 MDHEN and CDR2 SYDVKM. V gave up 4 bases and J gave up 12 bases; unmatched junction bases: 11. DNA for the CDR3: TGTGCCAGCAGTTATCCCTCCTCAGGGGGCTGGTACTTC. Protein: CASSYPSSGGWYF.

The V gene is TRBV6-5, the J gene TRBJ1-6; possibly TRBD1 for D (5 bases). V was cut by 5 bases and J by 2 bases, with 10 bases left in between. Germline values: CDR1 MNHEY, CDR2 SVGAGI. This CDR3 spans 15 amino acids. In nucleotides, the CDR3 is TGTGCCAGCAGTCGGTACAGGACCTATAATTCACCCCTCCACTTT. This translates into CASSRYRTYNSPLHF.

This chain joins TRBV18 and TRBJ2-5; TRBD1 might be the D (6 bases). The germline CDR1 and CDR2 sequences are KGHSH and LQKENI. The CDR3 is made up of 13 amino acids. With 6 bases removed from V and 2 bases from J, the gap between germline ends came to 10 bases. CDR3 in amino acids: CASSRTDQETQYF. CDR3 DNA sequence: TGTGCCAGCTCTAGGACAGATCAAGAGACCCAGTACTTC.

This clone was recorded only once. V is TRBV5-1 and J is TRBJ2-1; the D gene is possibly TRBD2 (6 bases). This CDR3 region has 11 residues. V was shortened by 5 bases and J by 8 bases, with 8 bases between the two germline ends. Germline V lookup: CDR1 SGHRS, CDR2 YFSETQ. The CDR3 coding sequence is TGCGCCAGCAGAGGCGGGGATGAGCAGTTCTTC. It specifies CASRGGDEQFF. Based on the CDR3 plus reference TRBV5-1 and TRBJ2-1, the full variable domain is KAGVTQTPRYLIKTRGQQVTLSCSPISGHRSVSWYQQTPGQGLQFLFEYFSETQRNKGNFPGRFSGRQFSNSRSEMNVSTLELGDSALYLCASRGGDEQFFGPGTRLTVL.

This chain connects TRBV5-1 to TRBJ2-7; the D gene is possibly TRBD2 (6 bases). V dropped 4 bases and J dropped 5 bases, with 16 bases sitting between them. Germline V gene data show CDR1 as SGHRS and CDR2 as YFSETQ. The CDR3 has 14 residues. This CDR3 is CASSVELGGDEQYF. The CDR3, as DNA: TGCGCCAGCAGCGTGGAGCTTGGCGGGGACGAGCAGTACTTC.

This chain connects TRBV6-1 to TRBJ2-7, with TRBD1 identical over 12 bases. The CDR3 contains 15 residues. Germline CDR1 is MNHNS and CDR2 is SASEGT. Losses at the gene ends were 6 bases for V and 5 bases for J; bases not matched to a gene: 8. CDR3 amino acids: CASRRGTGGKNEQYF. In DNA form, the CDR3 reads TGTGCCAGCAGGCGAGGGACAGGGGGCAAGAACGAGCAGTACTTC.

The V and J genes are TRBV5-1 and TRBJ2-7, with a tentative D call TRBD1 (6 bases). The CDR3 is made up of 14 amino acids. Trimming took off 5 bases at V and 0 bases at J, with 12 bases between the two ends. Germline values: CDR1 SGHRS, CDR2 YFSETQ. CDR3 residues: CASRPGQNSYEQYF. The CDR3 DNA sequence: TGCGCCAGCAGGCCCGGACAGAACTCCTACGAGCAGTACTTC. Full variable domain (remainder filled in from reference TRBV5-1 and TRBJ2-7): KAGVTQTPRYLIKTRGQQVTLSCSPISGHRSVSWYQQTPGQGLQFLFEYFSETQRNKGNFPGRFSGRQFSNSRSEMNVSTLELGDSALYLCASRPGQNSYEQYFGPGTRLTVT.

The CDR3 loop is CASSRGQTSSYEQYF. The DNA for the CDR3 is TGTGCCAGCAGCCGGGGACAGACGAGCTCCTACGAGCAGTACTTC. The chain couples TRBV11-1 to TRBJ2-7; TRBD1 matches at 7 bases. The J segment lost 0 bases and the V segment lost 5 bases, leaving 7 bases of the junction unmatched. This CDR3 comprises 15 residues. CDR1 and CDR2 from the germline V gene are SGHAT and FQDESV (reference sequence).

The chain carries TRBV4-2 and TRBJ2-3, with TRBD1 identical over 7 bases. In germline, CDR1 is LGHNA, CDR2 YNFKEQ. J lost 14 bases, V lost 0 bases, and 8 bases had no gene match. CDR3 length: 13 residues. The CDR3 bases are TGTGCCAGCAGCCAAGATAAGGGGGCCCCAGCGTATTTT. Translating gives CASSQDKGAPAYF.

The rearrangement joins TRBV5-4 to TRBJ2-7; TRBD2 agrees at 9 bases. J gave up 5 bases and V 4 bases, and 16 bases lay outside the gene matches. Per germline, CDR1 SGHNT and CDR2 YYREEE (reference sequence). CDR3 length: 17 amino acids. The CDR3 DNA reads as TGTGCCAGCAGCCCCCGACTAGCGGAGAAACCTGCTAACGAGCAGTACTTC. Its protein product is CASSPRLAEKPANEQYF.

This clone was counted between two and nine times. The rearrangement uses TRBV9 and TRBJ1-2, with D possibly matching TRBD1 (5 bases). This CDR3 comprises 13 residues. In germline, CDR1 is SGDLS, CDR2 YYNGEE. Trimming pared 8 bases from V and 6 bases from J, leaving 17 bases between. CDR3 DNA sequence: TGTGCCAGTAATCAGCCAGGGAAGGATGGCTACACCTTC. This codes for CASNQPGKDGYTF.

The chain uses TRBV5-6 and TRBJ2-1; 12 nucleotides align to TRBD2. Unmatched junction bases numbered 2, after V lost 4 bases and J lost 0 bases. Per the germline V gene, CDR1 is SGHDT and CDR2 is YYEEEE. The CDR3 spans 16 residues. CDR3 nucleotides: TGTGCCAGCAGCAGGACTAGCGGGGTCTCCTACAATGAGCAGTTCTTC. Translating it yields CASSRTSGVSYNEQFF.

The genes are TRBV6-1 and TRBJ2-3; tentatively, D is TRBD1 (6 bases). CDR3 size: 11 residues. Germline V gene lookup returns CDR1 MNHNS and CDR2 SASEGT. V was clipped by 8 bases and J by 4 bases, with 7 bases between them. The DNA for the CDR3 is TGTGCCAGCCCAGGGGCAGATACGCAGTATTTT. Its translation: CASPGADTQYF.

This chain uses TRBV2 with TRBJ1-4, with 7 bases matching TRBD1. V was pared by 2 bases and J by 2 bases, with 2 bases of the junction left unmatched. The CDR3 is 15 amino acids. Germline CDR1 SNHLY, CDR2 FYNNEI. This chain's CDR3 is CASSELQGTNEKLFF. CDR3 in DNA: TGTGCCAGCAGTGAATTACAGGGGACTAATGAAAAACTGTTTTTT.

This clone was detected once. The chain carries TRBV10-2 and TRBJ1-1; D may be TRBD1 (5 bases). The CDR3 covers 12 residues. Trimming pared 6 bases from V and 7 bases from J, leaving 12 bases between. The germline V gene encodes CDR1 WSHSY and CDR2 SAAADI. CDR3 nucleotides: TGCGCCAGCAGCGGGGGAGCCGATGAAGCTTTCTTT. Protein sequence: CASSGGADEAFF.

The CDR3 region is CASRYRQGALQETQYF. Here the CDR3 DNA reads TGCGCCAGCAGATACCGACAGGGGGCCCTCCAAGAGACCCAGTACTTC. This chain uses TRBV5-1 with TRBJ2-5; 10 bases map to TRBD1. Germline CDR1 is SGHRS and CDR2 is YFSETQ. Trimming cost V 5 bases and J 1 base; bases outside gene matches: 8. The CDR3 has 16 residues.